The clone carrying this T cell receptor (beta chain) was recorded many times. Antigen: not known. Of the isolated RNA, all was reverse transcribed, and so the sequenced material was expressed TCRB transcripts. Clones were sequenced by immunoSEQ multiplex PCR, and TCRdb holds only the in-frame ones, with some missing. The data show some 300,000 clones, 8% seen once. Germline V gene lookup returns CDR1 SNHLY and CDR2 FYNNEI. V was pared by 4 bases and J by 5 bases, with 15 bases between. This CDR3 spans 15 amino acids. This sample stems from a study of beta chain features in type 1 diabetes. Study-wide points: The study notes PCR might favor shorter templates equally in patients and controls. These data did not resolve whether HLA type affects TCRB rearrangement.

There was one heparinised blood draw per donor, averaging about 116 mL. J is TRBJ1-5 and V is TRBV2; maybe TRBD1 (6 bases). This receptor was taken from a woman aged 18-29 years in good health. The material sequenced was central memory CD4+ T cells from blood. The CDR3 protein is CASSGMQGSYQPQHF. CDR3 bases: TGTGCCAGCAGTGGTATGCAGGGGTCATATCAGCCCCAGCATTTT.